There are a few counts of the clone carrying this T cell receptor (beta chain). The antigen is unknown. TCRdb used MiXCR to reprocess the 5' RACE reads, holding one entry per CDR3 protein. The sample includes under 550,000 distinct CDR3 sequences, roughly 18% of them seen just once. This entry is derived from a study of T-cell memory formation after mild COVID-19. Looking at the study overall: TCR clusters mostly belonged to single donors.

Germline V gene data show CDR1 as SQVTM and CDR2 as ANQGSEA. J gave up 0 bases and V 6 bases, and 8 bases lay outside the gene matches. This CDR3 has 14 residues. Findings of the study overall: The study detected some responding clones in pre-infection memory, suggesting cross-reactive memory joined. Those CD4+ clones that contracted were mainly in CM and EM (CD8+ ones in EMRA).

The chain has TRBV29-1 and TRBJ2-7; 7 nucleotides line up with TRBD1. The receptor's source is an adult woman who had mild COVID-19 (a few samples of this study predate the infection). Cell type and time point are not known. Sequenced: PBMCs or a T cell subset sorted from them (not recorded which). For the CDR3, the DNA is TGCAGCGTGGCACTAGACAGGGTCTCCTACGAGCAGTACTTC. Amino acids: CSVALDRVSYEQYF.